The 19 T cell receptor beta chains in this list originate from one sample, sequenced in a study of CD8 T cells in Susac syndrome. The RNA, 0.5 to 1 ug, was put through reverse transcription using random hexamers. Each CDR3 protein is one row after TCRdb ran MiXCR on the immunoSEQ multiplex PCR reads. The sample includes some 170,000 distinct CDR3 sequences, approximately 92% of them seen just once. The specimen sequenced was CD4+ T cells from PBMCs. Receptors were obtained from a human donor in good health.

This chain links TRBV7-8 with TRBJ2-2; D gene unclear. Trimming cost V 1 base and J 0 bases, with 9 bases left between them. Germline V lookup: CDR1 SGHVS, CDR2 FQNEAQ. The CDR3 has 16 residues. CDR3: CASSLGPVANTGELFF. The CDR3 DNA sequence: TGTGCCAGCAGCTTAGGGCCTGTCGCGAACACCGGGGAGCTGTTTTTT.

This clonotype has just a few counts. The chain links TRBV7-2 to TRBJ2-7; D gene uncertain. The germline V gene encodes CDR1 SGHTA and CDR2 FQGNSA. The CDR3 contains 14 residues. V shed 2 bases and J shed 5 bases, with 13 bases lying between them. The CDR3 here is CASSLRPTPHEQYF. The CDR3 DNA reads as TGTGCCAGCAGCTTAAGACCGACTCCCCACGAGCAGTACTTC.

The V and J genes are TRBV20-1 and TRBJ2-1, with 9 bases aligning to TRBD1. The CDR3 has 15 amino acids. Trimming cost V 6 bases and J 2 bases; bases outside gene matches: 8. The germline CDR1 and CDR2 sequences are DFQATT and SNEGSKA (reference sequence). The CDR3 sequence is CSARRGTGTYNEQFF. DNA for the CDR3: TGCAGTGCCAGGAGGGGGACAGGGACCTACAATGAGCAGTTCTTC.

V usage is TRBV3-1 and J usage is TRBJ1-1; D gene ambiguous. CDR3 length equals 15 residues. Germline V gives CDR1 LGHDT, CDR2 YNNKEL (reference sequence). V was cut by 0 bases and J by 5 bases, with 13 bases left in between. The CDR3 DNA is TGTGCCAGCAGCCAAGAAATTGCGGGGAGGACTGAAGCTTTCTTT. This codes for CASSQEIAGRTEAFF.

V gene TRBV29-1 combines with J gene TRBJ2-3; D gene unclear. Germline V CDR1 and CDR2: SQVTM, ANQGSEA. Trimming cost V 1 base and J 4 bases, with 12 bases left between them. This CDR3 spans 14 amino acids. CDR3 nucleotide sequence: TGCAGCGTTGAAGCCGAGGCGAGCCCAGATACGCAGTATTTT. Translated: CSVEAEASPDTQYF.

The chain employs TRBV2 and TRBJ1-5, with no clear D. The ends were cut back, 3 bases at V and 7 bases at J, with 13 bases in the middle. This CDR3 region has 14 residues. The germline V gene has CDR1 SNHLY and CDR2 FYNNEI. In nucleotides, the CDR3 is TGTGCCAGCAGTGATGTGAGGATGGACCAGCCCCAGCATTTT. Translation gives CASSDVRMDQPQHF. Together with reference TRBV2 and TRBJ1-5, the CDR3 gives the full variable domain: EPEVTQTPSHQVTQMGQEVILRCVPISNHLYFYWYRQILGQKVEFLVSFYNNEISEKSEIFDDQFSVERPDGSNFTLKIRSTKLEDSAMYFCASSDVRMDQPQHFGDGTRLSIL.

The chain employs TRBV6-5 and TRBJ1-3; 7 positions agree with TRBD1. The CDR3 is made up of 15 amino acids. Germline V gene data show CDR1 as MNHEY and CDR2 as SVGAGI. V lost 6 bases and J lost 6; bases outside the gene matches: 11. The chain's CDR3 is CASRETGTAVNTIYF. The CDR3 DNA is TGTGCCAGCAGGGAGACCGGGACAGCAGTAAACACCATATATTTT.

This sequence joins TRBV7-4 and TRBJ2-7; 10 positions match TRBD1. The CDR3 loop spans 15 amino acids. V lost 6 bases to trimming and J lost 3 bases; unmatched junction nucleotides: 8. The germline CDR1 and CDR2 sequences are SGHVT and SQSDAQ. The CDR3 loop reads CASSRTGQGIYEQYF. The CDR3 coding sequence is TGTGCCAGCAGTCGGACGGGACAGGGGATCTACGAGCAGTACTTC.

The J gene is TRBJ2-2, the V gene TRBV6-5; possibly TRBD1 for D (6 bases). CDR1 and CDR2 (germline): MNHEY, SVGAGI. Between the trimmed V and J ends, which lost 2 bases and 4 bases, there was a span of 17 bases. The CDR3 is made up of 17 amino acids. The CDR3 reads CASSYPTGPTGTGELFF. CDR3 DNA sequence: TGTGCCAGCAGTTACCCTACAGGGCCAACGGGCACCGGGGAGCTGTTTTTT.

The rearrangement joins TRBV5-1 to TRBJ1-4; no clear D. Germline values: CDR1 SGHRS, CDR2 YFSETQ. Trimming left V 0 bases short and J 3 bases short, with 6 bases between. The CDR3 totals 14 residues. The CDR3 is CASSLAQSNEKLFF. CDR3 bases: TGCGCCAGCAGCTTGGCGCAGTCTAATGAAAAACTGTTTTTT.

The CDR3 region is CASTEGGTPFEQYF. CDR3 bases: TGTGCCAGCACCGAAGGGGGCACCCCGTTCGAGCAGTACTTC. This rearrangement joins TRBV2 to TRBJ2-7, with 7 nucleotides matching TRBD1. With V trimmed by 7 bases and J by 6 bases, 12 bases remained unmatched. CDR1 SNHLY and CDR2 FYNNEI come from the germline V gene. The CDR3 is made up of 14 amino acids.

The chain has TRBV5-1 and TRBJ1-1, with D unresolved. V was shortened by 2 bases and J by 0 bases, with 8 bases between the two germline ends. Germline loops: CDR1 SGHRS, CDR2 YFSETQ. This CDR3 region has 14 residues. CDR3 coding DNA: TGCGCCAGCAGCTTAAGCTTGATGAACACTGAAGCTTTCTTT. Translation: CASSLSLMNTEAFF. The full variable domain, rest sourced from reference TRBV5-1 and TRBJ1-1, is KAGVTQTPRYLIKTRGQQVTLSCSPISGHRSVSWYQQTPGQGLQFLFEYFSETQRNKGNFPGRFSGRQFSNSRSEMNVSTLELGDSALYLCASSLSLMNTEAFFGQGTRLTVV.

The rearrangement joins TRBV4-1 to TRBJ2-4; D ambiguous. Germline CDR1 and CDR2: MGHRA and YSYEKL. The length of the CDR3 is 14 residues. Trimming shortened V by 3 bases and J by 5 bases, and 11 bases separated the two germline ends. CDR3 bases: TGCGCCAGCAGCCATTCCGGACCACAAAACATTCAGTACTTC. Amino acids: CASSHSGPQNIQYF.

The chain links TRBV7-8 to TRBJ1-4; weak D call: TRBD1 (6 bases). The CDR3 is 14 residues long. The germline gives CDR1 SGHVS, CDR2 FQNEAQ. V was trimmed by 1 base and J by 6 bases, leaving 9 bases between them. The CDR3 protein is CASSLVTGYEKLFF. The CDR3 DNA is TGTGCCAGCAGCTTAGTCACAGGGTATGAAAAACTGTTTTTT.

V gene TRBV3-1 combines with J gene TRBJ1-2; TRBD1 matches at 8 bases. The V segment lost 1 base and the J segment 8 bases; nucleotides outside the gene matches: 6. Germline V gene lookup returns CDR1 LGHDT and CDR2 YNNKEL (reference sequence). This CDR3 region has 14 residues. CDR3 sequence: CASSQGDRGGGYTF. The DNA for the CDR3 is TGTGCCAGCAGCCAAGGAGACAGGGGAGGCGGCTACACCTTC.

V is TRBV12-3 or TRBV12-4 and J is TRBJ1-4, with no clear D. The CDR3 consists of 14 residues. The V gene lost 3 bases and the J gene lost 3 bases, with 8 bases spanning the gap. CDR3 loop: CASSLQVSNEKLFF. CDR3 nucleotide sequence: TGTGCCAGCAGTTTGCAGGTTTCTAATGAAAAACTGTTTTTT.

This chain joins TRBV9 and TRBJ1-2; D is possibly TRBD1 (6 bases). The germline V and J ends were trimmed by 2 bases and 3 bases, with 11 bases remaining between them. This CDR3 is built from 14 residues. CDR1 SGDLS and CDR2 YYNGEE come from the germline V gene. The CDR3 loop reads CASSVDSRDYGYTF. CDR3 DNA sequence: TGTGCCAGCAGCGTGGACAGCCGGGACTATGGCTACACCTTC.

This clonotype was recorded once. The chain carries TRBV23-1 and TRBJ1-1; D gene ambiguous. TRBV23-1 belongs to the ORF category, with a function that is uncertain. The CDR3 spans 12 residues. Trimming pared 10 bases from V and 7 bases from J, leaving 16 bases between. CDR3 sequence (DNA): TGCGCCATTCGGCGGGGTTTAGGTGAAGCTTTCTTT. Its protein product is CAIRRGLGEAFF.

The chain uses TRBV29-1 and TRBJ1-1, with unresolved D. Germline CDR1 reads SQVTM; CDR2 reads ANQGSEA. This CDR3 is built from 12 residues. Trimming shortened V by 4 bases and J by 5 bases, and 11 bases separated the two germline ends. CDR3: CSVVPPGTEAFF. The CDR3 bases are TGCAGCGTTGTCCCCCCTGGGACTGAAGCTTTCTTT.